This T cell receptor beta chain was recorded in a study of read filtering for tumor transcriptome and immune sequencing. Study in general: IR-seq gave about 4.05 to 11 million TCR reads per sample; RNA-seq gave roughly 80 to 1273. Study-level findings and limits: Compared with RNA-seq, IR-seq gave much higher clonotype depth and reliability. The sorted CD138-negative fraction was a mixed bone marrow immune population, not purified T cells. About 80% of IR-seq clonotypes had a single read, yet these held approximately 4% of reads.

CDR3 length: 16 amino acids. Trimming pared 7 bases from V and 3 bases from J, leaving 16 bases between. Germline CDR1 reads MNHNY; CDR2 reads SVGAGI (reference sequence). The library was built from approximately 400 ng RNA with molecular barcoded adaptors for alpha/delta and beta/gamma chains. TCRdb called the reads again in MiXCR, with one record for every CDR3 protein. The table records tens of thousands of distinct CDR3 sequences, roughly 15% of them present only once. This clonotype was seen many times. The target antigen is unknown. V is TRBV6-6 and J is TRBJ2-6; tentatively, D is TRBD1 (5 bases). Input material: a population of CD138-negative cells sorted from bone marrow. This clonotype was sampled from a donor at least 40 years old with multiple myeloma. The CDR3 DNA reads TGTGCCAGCACGCGTGGGGCCACCGGTGGGGCCAACGTCCTGACTTTC. Translation gives CASTRGATGGANVLTF.